The clone carrying this T cell receptor beta chain showed up just a few times. Antigen: not known. This sample was taken from a study of T cell repertoires in cytomegalovirus infection. On the study more broadly: From public TCR beta signatures came an indication of both CMV infection and matching HLA type.

A single record per CDR3 protein comes from TCRdb applying MiXCR to the reads. The repertoire has 110,000 to 150,000 distinct CDR3 sequences, over 25% of them found once; the top ten carry roughly 51%. Study observations and caveats: Based on cumulative public TCR beta family frequency, carriers of CMV plus the relevant HLA were identified. There were HLA-C-restricted CMV-specific TCR beta clonotypes dominating the ex vivo response.

The receptor comes from a human donor in good health (CMV status not recorded). Some clones in this sample may be carry-over from other donors' samples. The input for sequencing was CD8+ T cells from cultured PBMCs, taken from culture after CMV antigen stimulation.

CDR3 sequence: CASRGGIVINQPQHF. The DNA for the CDR3 is TGTGCCAGTAGAGGAGGCATAGTAATTAATCAGCCCCAGCATTTT. The chain links TRBV19 to TRBJ1-5; D gene ambiguous. Trimming stripped 6 bases from V and 4 bases from J, with 16 bases between. The CDR3 is 15 amino acids. The germline CDR1 and CDR2 sequences are LNHDA and SQIVND (reference sequence).